This TCR beta chain stems from a study of PD-L1 blockade in urothelial cancer. Libraries were prepared by immunoSEQ multiplex PCR; TCRdb keeps only in-frame clonotypes and omits some of them. The sample records fewer than 85,000 clones, 84% being singletons. This CDR3 spans 14 amino acids. V dropped 5 bases and J dropped 7; count of bases not matched to a gene: 4. The germline CDR1 and CDR2 sequences are SGHTS and YDEGEE. Time point described: pretreatment peripheral blood. Sequenced material: PBMCs, taken around atezolizumab (anti-PD-L1) treatment. The chain couples TRBV5-8 to TRBJ1-6; 9 nucleotides agree with TRBD1. The sequence was collected from a woman between 70 and 85 years old with urothelial cancer. This CDR3 reads CASRHDRGNSPLHF. The CDR3 coding sequence is TGTGCCAGCAGACACGACAGGGGGAATTCACCCCTCCACTTT.